This entry lists 9 T cell receptor beta chains sequenced from one sample in a study of shared clonotypes between healthy human individuals. Terminally differentiated effector memory CD45RA+ cells were excluded by CCR7 positive selection of CD45RO-negative cells. The table came from immunoSEQ multiplex PCR; TCRdb's copy has only in-frame clones and leaves some out. The table shows some 2.1 million clones, with approximately 95% occurring only once. The sequenced sample consisted of naive CD8+ T cells sorted from blood. The receptors shown here come from a young man in good health.

This sequence joins TRBV19 and TRBJ2-6; no clear D gene. The CDR3 totals 14 residues. Germline CDR1 and CDR2: LNHDA and SQIVND (reference sequence). The V gene lost 5 bases and the J gene lost 1 base, with 6 bases spanning the gap. The CDR3 protein is CASSEFSGANVLTF. As DNA, the CDR3 is TGTGCCAGTAGTGAGTTTTCTGGGGCCAACGTCCTGACTTTC. The full variable domain, with the rest looked up from reference TRBV19 and TRBJ2-6, is DGGITQSPKYLFRKEGQNVTLSCEQNLNHDAMYWYRQDPGQGLRLIYYSQIVNDFQKGDIAEGYSVSREKKESFPLTVTSAQKNPTAFYLCASSEFSGANVLTFGAGSRLTVL.

This chain uses TRBV27 with TRBJ1-5, with TRBD1 matching over 7 bases. The ends lost 5 bases at V and 10 bases at J; junction bases unmatched: 11. From germline, CDR1 is MNHEY and CDR2 SMNVEV (reference sequence). The CDR3 covers 14 residues. The CDR3 protein is CASSPRQGNLPQHF. The CDR3 coding sequence is TGTGCCAGCAGTCCCCGACAGGGTAATCTTCCCCAGCATTTT.

A note on this clone: Other DNA sequences in this specimen translate into the identical CDR3. The CDR3 reads CASSLGAGPSTDTQYF. The CDR3 DNA reads as TGCGCCAGCAGCCTCGGAGCGGGGCCATCCACAGATACGCAGTATTTT. The genes are TRBV5-1 and TRBJ2-3; TRBD2 aligns across 7 bases. Germline CDR1 is SGHRS and CDR2 is YFSETQ. V lost 4 bases to trimming and J lost 2 bases; unmatched junction nucleotides: 10. This CDR3 region has 16 residues.

The chain carries TRBV27 and TRBJ2-7, with a weak D call TRBD1 (5 bases). The CDR3 runs 12 residues. The V and J ends lost 3 bases and 7 bases respectively, with 10 bases between them. CDR1 is MNHEY, CDR2 SMNVEV, per germline (reference sequence). CDR3 coding DNA: TGTGCCAGCAGTTTTGGGGCGCGGGAGCAGTACTTC. Translating gives CASSFGAREQYF.

This rearrangement joins TRBV7-9 to TRBJ2-7; 7 bases fit TRBD2. The germline CDR1 and CDR2 sequences are SEHNR and FQNEAQ (reference sequence). The CDR3 has 12 residues. The J segment lost 6 bases and the V segment lost 4 bases, leaving 3 bases of the junction unmatched. In nucleotides, the CDR3 is TGTGCCAGCAGCTGGGACTATACCGAGCAGTACTTC. It yields the protein CASSWDYTEQYF.

The sample holds a few counts of this clone. CDR3 loop: CASSLLAGGNSPLHF. The CDR3 coding sequence is TGTGCCAGCAGCTTGTTGGCAGGGGGCAATTCACCCCTCCACTTT. This chain connects TRBV5-4 to TRBJ1-6; 8 bases align to TRBD1. The V gene end was trimmed by 1 base and the J gene end by 7 bases; junction bases not matched to a gene: 4. CDR3 length: 15 residues. Germline V gives CDR1 SGHNT, CDR2 YYREEE (reference sequence).

The V gene is TRBV11-2, the J gene TRBJ2-7, with no clear D. The CDR3 contains 15 residues. Between the trimmed V and J ends, which lost 0 bases and 3 bases, there was a span of 12 bases. Per the germline V gene, CDR1 is SGHAT and CDR2 is FQNNGV. CDR3 amino acids: CASSLEPQAFYEQYF. In DNA, the CDR3 is TGTGCCAGCAGCTTAGAGCCCCAGGCCTTCTACGAGCAGTACTTC.

The chain is built from TRBV10-3 and TRBJ2-1, with 11 bases aligning to TRBD2. The germline gives CDR1 ENHRY, CDR2 SYGVKD. The CDR3 extends over 15 amino acids. J lost 4 bases, V lost 3 bases, and 2 bases had no gene match. CDR3 nucleotides: TGTGCCATCAGTGACCTAGCGGGGGGTTACAATGAGCAGTTCTTC. Protein: CAISDLAGGYNEQFF.

The chain joins TRBV4-3 to TRBJ2-7, with D tentatively TRBD2 (5 bases). CDR1 LGHNA and CDR2 YSLEER come from the germline V gene. This CDR3 region has 14 residues. V lost 1 base and J lost 7, with 14 bases in between. CDR3 nucleotide sequence: TGCGCCAGCAGCCAAGGACACGGGGTAGCGGAGCAGTACTTC. Encoded protein: CASSQGHGVAEQYF.